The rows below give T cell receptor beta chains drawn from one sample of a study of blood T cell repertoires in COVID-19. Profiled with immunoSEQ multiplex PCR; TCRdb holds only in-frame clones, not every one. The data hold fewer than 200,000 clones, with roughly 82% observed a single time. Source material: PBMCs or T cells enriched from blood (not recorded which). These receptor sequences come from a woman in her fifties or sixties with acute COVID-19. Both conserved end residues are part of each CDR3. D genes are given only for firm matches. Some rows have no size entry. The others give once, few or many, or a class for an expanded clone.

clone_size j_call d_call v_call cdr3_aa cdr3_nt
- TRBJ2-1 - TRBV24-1 CATSEPGLGFDEQFF TGTGCCACCAGTGAGCCGGGACTCGGATTCGATGAGCAGTTCTTC
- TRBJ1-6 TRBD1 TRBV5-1 CASSSGQGLDSPLHF TGCGCCAGCAGCTCTGGACAGGGCCTGGATTCACCCCTCCACTTT
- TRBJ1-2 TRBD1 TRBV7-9 CASSLWTGDSNYGYTF TGTGCCAGCAGCCTTTGGACAGGGGACTCCAACTATGGCTACACCTTC
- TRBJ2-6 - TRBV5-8 CASSPRQLLSGANVLTF TGTGCCAGCAGCCCTCGACAGCTCCTCTCTGGGGCCAACGTCCTGACTTTC
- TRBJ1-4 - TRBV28 CASSLVGRGLEEKLFF TGTGCCAGCAGTTTAGTCGGGCGGGGGCTTGAAGAAAAACTGTTTTTT
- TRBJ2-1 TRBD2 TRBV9 CASSVGLAGGRNEQFF TGTGCCAGCAGCGTAGGACTAGCGGGGGGGCGGAATGAGCAGTTCTTC
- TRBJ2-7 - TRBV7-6 CASSLDSESYEQYF TGTGCCAGCAGCTTAGATAGCGAGTCCTACGAGCAGTACTTC
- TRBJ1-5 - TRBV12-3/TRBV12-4 CASSFGGKRPQHF TGTGCCAGCAGTTTTGGAGGAAAAAGGCCCCAGCATTTT
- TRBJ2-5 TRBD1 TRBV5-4 CASSRDRGGETQYF TGTGCCAGCAGCAGGGACAGGGGTGGGGAGACCCAGTACTTC
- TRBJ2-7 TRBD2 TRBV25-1 CGEGEGEQYF TGTGGGGAGGGAGAGGGCGAGCAGTACTTC
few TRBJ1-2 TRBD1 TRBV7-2 CASSQSRQGGNYGYTF TGTGCCAGCAGCCAGTCGAGACAGGGGGGCAACTATGGCTACACCTTC
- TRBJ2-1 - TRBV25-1 CASRGSYNEQFF TGTGCCAGCCGGGGGTCTTACAATGAGCAGTTCTTC
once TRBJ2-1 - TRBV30 CAWSFTYRASSYNEQFF TGTGCCTGGAGTTTCACTTACAGGGCTAGCTCCTACAATGAGCAGTTCTTC
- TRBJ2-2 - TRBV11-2 CASSLAVSLALLYTGELFF TGTGCCAGCAGCTTAGCAGTTAGCCTTGCCCTTCTCTACACCGGGGAGCTGTTTTTT
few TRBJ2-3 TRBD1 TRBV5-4 CASSLGGVSTDTQYF TGTGCCAGCAGCTTAGGGGGCGTGAGCACAGATACGCAGTATTTT
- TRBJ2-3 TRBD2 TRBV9 CASSGLADTGTQYF TGTGCCAGCAGCGGACTAGCGGACACTGGTACGCAGTATTTT
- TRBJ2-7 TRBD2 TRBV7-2 CASSPGASGGLEQYF TGTGCCAGCAGCCCCGGGGCTAGCGGAGGGCTCGAGCAGTACTTC
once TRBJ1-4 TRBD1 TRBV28 CASIKQQGGEKLFF TGTGCCAGCATTAAACAACAGGGGGGGGAAAAACTGTTTTTT
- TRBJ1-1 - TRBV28 CASSLVSVREAFF TGTGCCAGCAGTTTAGTCAGTGTTCGCGAAGCTTTCTTT
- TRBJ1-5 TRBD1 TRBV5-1 CASSLDRGPNQPQHF TGCGCCAGCAGCCTGGACAGGGGACCCAATCAGCCCCAGCATTTT
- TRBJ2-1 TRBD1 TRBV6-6 CASSYSDRVTNNEQFF TGTGCCAGCAGTTACTCCGACAGGGTTACCAACAATGAGCAGTTCTTC
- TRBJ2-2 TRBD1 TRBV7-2 CASSSQGAGGELFF TGTGCCAGCAGCTCCCAGGGGGCTGGCGGGGAGCTGTTTTTT
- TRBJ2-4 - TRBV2 CASSVQGGIQYF TGTGCCAGCAGTGTGCAGGGCGGCATTCAGTACTTC
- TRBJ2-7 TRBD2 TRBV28 CASSRGLAGEVYEQYF TGTGCCAGCAGCCGTGGACTAGCGGGAGAAGTGTACGAGCAGTACTTC
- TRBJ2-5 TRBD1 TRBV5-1 CASSASGGETQYF TGCGCCAGCAGCGCTTCAGGGGGAGAGACCCAGTACTTC
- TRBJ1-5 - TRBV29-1 CSVATGYNQPQHF TGCAGCGTGGCAACAGGGTACAATCAGCCCCAGCATTTT
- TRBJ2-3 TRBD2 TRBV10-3 CAISEWGLDQPIQYF TGTGCCATCAGTGAATGGGGACTAGACCAGCCGATCCAGTATTTT
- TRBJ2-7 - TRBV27 CASAAPGLALYEQYF TGTGCCAGCGCCGCCCCTGGCCTAGCTTTATACGAGCAGTACTTC
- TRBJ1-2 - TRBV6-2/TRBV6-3 CASSYDRGDYGYTF TGTGCCAGCAGTTACGATCGGGGAGACTATGGCTACACCTTC
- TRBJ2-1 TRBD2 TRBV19 CASSIDLSKLAANEQFF TGTGCCAGTAGTATAGATCTATCGAAACTAGCGGCCAATGAGCAGTTCTTC
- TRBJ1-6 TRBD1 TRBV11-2 CASSRVGTDNSPLHF TGTGCCAGCAGCCGGGTGGGGACAGATAATTCACCCCTCCACTTT
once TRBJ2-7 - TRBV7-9 CASSGGGIQGVEQYF TGTGCCAGCAGCGGAGGCGGGATCCAAGGAGTCGAGCAGTACTTC
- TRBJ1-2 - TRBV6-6 CASIQDGSGYTF TGTGCCAGCATCCAAGACGGGAGTGGCTACACCTTC